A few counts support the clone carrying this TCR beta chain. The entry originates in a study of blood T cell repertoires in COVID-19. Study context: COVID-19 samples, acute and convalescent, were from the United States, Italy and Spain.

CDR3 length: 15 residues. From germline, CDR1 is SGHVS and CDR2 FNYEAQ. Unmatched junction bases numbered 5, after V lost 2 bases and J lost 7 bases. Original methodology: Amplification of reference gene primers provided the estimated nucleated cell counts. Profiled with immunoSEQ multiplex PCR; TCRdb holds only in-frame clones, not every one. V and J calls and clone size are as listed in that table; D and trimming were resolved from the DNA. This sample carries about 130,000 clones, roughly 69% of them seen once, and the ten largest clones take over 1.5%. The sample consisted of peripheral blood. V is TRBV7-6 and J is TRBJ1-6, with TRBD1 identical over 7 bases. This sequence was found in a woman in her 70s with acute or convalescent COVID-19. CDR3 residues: CASSLRQGRNSPLHF. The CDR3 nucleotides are TGTGCCAGCAGCTTACGACAGGGTCGGAATTCACCCCTCCACTTT.